This T cell receptor (beta chain) is drawn from a study of control samples from healthy donors and cancer patients. Assay used: immunoSEQ multiplex PCR; TCRdb lists only in-frame clones, some missing. This sample has 50,000 to 70,000 clones; about 96% occur once, and the top ten carry about 1%. The source of this sequence is a woman younger than 35 in good health. Sequencing used blood.

The CDR3 sequence: CASSRGVEDGYTF. The CDR3 DNA sequence: TGTGCCAGCTCACGGGGTGTTGAGGATGGCTACACCTTC. The chain combines TRBV18 with TRBJ1-2, with unresolved D. Germline lookup yields CDR1 KGHSH and CDR2 LQKENI. With 4 bases removed from V and 6 bases from J, the gap between germline ends came to 12 bases. The CDR3 is 13 amino acids. Full variable domain (missing parts from reference TRBV18 and TRBJ1-2): NAGVMQNPRHLVRRRGQEARLRCSPMKGHSHVYWYRQLPEEGLKFMVYLQKENIIDESGMPKERFSAEFPKEGPSILRIQQVVRGDSAAYFCASSRGVEDGYTFGSGTRLTVV.